Given below is one T cell receptor (beta chain) in context. Its specificity is unknown. V lost 4 bases to trimming and J lost 0 bases, with 16 bases between them. The CDR3 is 17 amino acids. Looked up from germline, CDR1 is LGHNA and CDR2 is YNFKEQ. The source of the sample is a study of CD8+ T cells in alopecia areata. On the study more broadly: Percent of scalp involved defined treated patients' severity scores.

As the sequencing template, cDNA was produced by extracting RNA and reverse transcribing it. This table comes from immunoSEQ multiplex PCR, and its TCRdb copy is limited to in-frame clones, with some not included. This table has roughly 110,000 clones, over 80% appearing once. This sample's treatment: oral pan-JAK inhibitor, 5-10 mg twice daily. The study's findings and limits: Administration of tofacitinib significantly diminished scalp clonality and expanded CD8+ clones within the top 100. Clonality exceeded that of normal scalp in lesional scalp, most notably in alopecia totalis/universalis. A great number of expanded lesional clones endured in scalp and blood during tofacitinib.

This specimen consisted of CD8+ T cells sorted from blood, obtained at week 24, from a patient treated with tofacitinib. This TCR was recovered from a human donor with alopecia areata. This chain connects TRBV4-2 to TRBJ2-1; D unclear. CDR3 amino acids: CASSPQALRSSYNEQFF. The CDR3, as DNA: TGTGCCAGCAGCCCCCAGGCGTTAAGGAGCTCCTACAATGAGCAGTTCTTC.